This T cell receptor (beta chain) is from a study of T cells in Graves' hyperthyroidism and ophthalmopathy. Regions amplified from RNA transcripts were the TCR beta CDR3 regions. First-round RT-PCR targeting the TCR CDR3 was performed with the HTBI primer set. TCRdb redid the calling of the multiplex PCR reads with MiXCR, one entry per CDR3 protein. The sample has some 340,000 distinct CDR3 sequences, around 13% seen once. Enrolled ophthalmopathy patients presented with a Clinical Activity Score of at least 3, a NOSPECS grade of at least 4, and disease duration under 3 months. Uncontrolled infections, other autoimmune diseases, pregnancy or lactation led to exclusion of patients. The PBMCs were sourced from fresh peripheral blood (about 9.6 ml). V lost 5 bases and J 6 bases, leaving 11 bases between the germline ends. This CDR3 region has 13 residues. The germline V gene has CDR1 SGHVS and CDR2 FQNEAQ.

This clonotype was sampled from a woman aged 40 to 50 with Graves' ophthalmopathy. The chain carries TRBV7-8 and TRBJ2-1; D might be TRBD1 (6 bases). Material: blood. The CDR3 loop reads CASSTGTLNEQFF. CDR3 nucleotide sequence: TGTGCCAGCAGCACCGGGACACTCAATGAGCAGTTCTTC.